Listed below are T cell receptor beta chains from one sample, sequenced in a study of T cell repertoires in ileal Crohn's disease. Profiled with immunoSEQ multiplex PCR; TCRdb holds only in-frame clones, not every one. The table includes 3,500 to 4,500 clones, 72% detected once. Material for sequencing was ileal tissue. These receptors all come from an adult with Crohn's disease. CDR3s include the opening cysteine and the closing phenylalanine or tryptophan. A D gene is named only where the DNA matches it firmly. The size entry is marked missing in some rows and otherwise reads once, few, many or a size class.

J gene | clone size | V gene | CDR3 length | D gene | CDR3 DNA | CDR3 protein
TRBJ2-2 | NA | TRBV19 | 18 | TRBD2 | TGTGCCAGTAGTATGGGACTAGCGGGAGGGGTTTACACCGGGGAGCTGTTTTTT | CASSMGLAGGVYTGELFF
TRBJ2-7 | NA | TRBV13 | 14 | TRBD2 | TGTGCCAGCACCGTTATTGGGGGGGCCTACGAGCAGTACTTC | CASTVIGGAYEQYF
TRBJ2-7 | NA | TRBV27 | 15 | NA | TGTGCCAGCAGTCCCGGCGCGGGGGCTCATGACGAGCAGTACTTC | CASSPGAGAHDEQYF
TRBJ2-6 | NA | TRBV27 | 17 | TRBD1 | TGTGCCAGCAGTTTCCGGACAGGGGGCGCTGGGGCCAACGTCCTGACTTTC | CASSFRTGGAGANVLTF
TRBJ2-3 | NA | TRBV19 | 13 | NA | TGTGCCAGTAGCAGTGGAGGTGCAGATACGCAGTATTTT | CASSSGGADTQYF
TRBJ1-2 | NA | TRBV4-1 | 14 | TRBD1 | TGCGCCAGCAGCCAGGCGGGACAGAACTATGGCTACACCTTC | CASSQAGQNYGYTF
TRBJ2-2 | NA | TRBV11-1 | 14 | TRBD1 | TGTGCCAGCAGGGACAGGGTCTCGGCCGGGGAGCTGTTTTTT | CASRDRVSAGELFF
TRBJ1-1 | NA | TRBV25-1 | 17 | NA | TGTGCCAGCAGAGGACCGAGGGGGGGCCAGGGGAACACTGAAGCTTTCTTT | CASRGPRGGQGNTEAFF
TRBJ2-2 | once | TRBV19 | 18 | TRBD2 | TGTGCCAGTAGTATAGCTAGGACTAGCGGGAGGGACACCGGGGAGCTGTTTTTT | CASSIARTSGRDTGELFF
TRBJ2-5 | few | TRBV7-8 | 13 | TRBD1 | TGTGCCAGCAGCTTTACAGGGGTAGAGACCCAGTACTTC | CASSFTGVETQYF
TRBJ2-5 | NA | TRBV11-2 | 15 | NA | TGTGCCAGCAGCTTAGTTACCCCCAGAGGAGAGACCCAGTACTTC | CASSLVTPRGETQYF
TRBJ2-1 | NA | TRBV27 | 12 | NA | TGTGCCAGCAGTTTCAGGGGTGATGAGCAGTTCTTC | CASSFRGDEQFF
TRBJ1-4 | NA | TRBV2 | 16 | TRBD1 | TGTGCCGCAGGAGAGAGGGGGCGGAGGGCTAATGAAAAACTGTTTTTT | CAAGERGRRANEKLFF
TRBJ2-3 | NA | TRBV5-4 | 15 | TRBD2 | TGTGCCAGCAGCTTGGGACTAGCGGGGGCAGATACGCAGTATTTT | CASSLGLAGADTQYF
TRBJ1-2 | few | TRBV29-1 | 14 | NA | TGCAGCGTTGAAATTGGGGTGCAGGGCTATGGCTACACCTTC | CSVEIGVQGYGYTF
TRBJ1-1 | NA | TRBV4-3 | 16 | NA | TGCGCCAGCAGCCAGGTAGCTGAGAGGAGGTTTGCTGAAGCTTTCTTT | CASSQVAERRFAEAFF
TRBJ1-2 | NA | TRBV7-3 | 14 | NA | TGTGCCAGCACCGTATCACAGGGAGTCCTTGGCTACACCTTC | CASTVSQGVLGYTF
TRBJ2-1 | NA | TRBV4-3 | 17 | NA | TGCGCCAGCAGCCAAGTGCGTGAACTCCCATATCTCCATGAGCAGTTCTTC | CASSQVRELPYLHEQFF
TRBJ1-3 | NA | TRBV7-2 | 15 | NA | TGTGCCAGCAGCTTAACGGTGTTTTTGTGGAACACCATATATTTT | CASSLTVFLWNTIYF
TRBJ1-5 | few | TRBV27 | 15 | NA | TGTGCCAGCAGTTTGATCGCATTCGGGGATCAGCCCCAGCATTTT | CASSLIAFGDQPQHF
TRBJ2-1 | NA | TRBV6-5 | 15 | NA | TGTGCCAGCAGAGTAGGGACTCTCTCCTACAATGAGCAGTTCTTC | CASRVGTLSYNEQFF
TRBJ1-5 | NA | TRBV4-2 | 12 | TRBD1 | TGTGCCAGCAGCGAAAACAGGGGTGCCCAGCATTTT | CASSENRGAQHF
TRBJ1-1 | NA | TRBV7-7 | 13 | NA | TGTGCCAGCAGCTCCGACCGGGATACTGAAGCTTTCTTT | CASSSDRDTEAFF
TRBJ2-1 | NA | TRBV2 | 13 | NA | TGTGCCAGCAGGCTAGACGTGGCGGGTGAGCAGTTCTTC | CASRLDVAGEQFF
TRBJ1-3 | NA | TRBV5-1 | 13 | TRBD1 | TGTGCCAGCAGCTTTACAGGGGGTGACACCATATATTTT | CASSFTGGDTIYF
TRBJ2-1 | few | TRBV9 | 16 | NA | TGTGCCAGCAGCGTGTCCCAGGGAGGATCTCTGCGCGAGCAGTTCTTC | CASSVSQGGSLREQFF
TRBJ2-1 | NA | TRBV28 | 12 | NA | TGTGCCAGCAAGGACTTATACAATGAGCAGTTCTTC | CASKDLYNEQFF
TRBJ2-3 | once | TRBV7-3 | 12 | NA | TGTGCCAGCAGCCCTACAGCGGGTACGCAGTATTTT | CASSPTAGTQYF
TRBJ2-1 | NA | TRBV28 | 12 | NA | TGTGCCAGCACCCTCGGAGGTCGTGAGCAGTTCTTC | CASTLGGREQFF
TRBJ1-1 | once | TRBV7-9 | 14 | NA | TGTGCCAGCAGTCCGGGACAAACGAACACTGAAGCTTTCTTT | CASSPGQTNTEAFF
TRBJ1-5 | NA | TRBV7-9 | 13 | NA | TGTGCCAGCTCTGATGGGGGCGGACAGCCCCAGCATTTT | CASSDGGGQPQHF
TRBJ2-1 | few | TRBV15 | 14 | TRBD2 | TGTGCCACCAGCAGATCAGGACTAGTTCATGAGCAGTTCTTC | CATSRSGLVHEQFF
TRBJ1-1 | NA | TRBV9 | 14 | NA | TGTGCCAGCAGCGTCCAACTGCGGGGGACTGAAGCTTTCTTT | CASSVQLRGTEAFF
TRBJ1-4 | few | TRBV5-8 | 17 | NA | TGTGCCAGCAGCTTGCGCAGCGGGGTTACCTTCAATGAAAAACTGTTTTTT | CASSLRSGVTFNEKLFF
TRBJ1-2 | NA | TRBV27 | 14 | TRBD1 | TGTGCCAGCAGCTGGCCCAGGGGGGCCTATGGCTACACCTTC | CASSWPRGAYGYTF
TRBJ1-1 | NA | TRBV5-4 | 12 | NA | TGTGCCAGCAGCTGGGCGGGGGCGCGAGCTTTCTTT | CASSWAGARAFF
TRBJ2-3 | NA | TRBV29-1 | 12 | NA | TGCAGCGTTGCGAGCGGGACAGATACGCAGTATTTT | CSVASGTDTQYF
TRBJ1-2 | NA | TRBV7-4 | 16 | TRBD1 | TGTGCCAGCAGCGATGGACAGGGATCAACTAACTATGGCTACACCTTC | CASSDGQGSTNYGYTF
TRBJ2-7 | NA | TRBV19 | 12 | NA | TGTGCCAGTAGCACAGGGTCCTACGAGCAGTACTTC | CASSTGSYEQYF
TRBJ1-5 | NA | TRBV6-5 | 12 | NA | TGTGCCAGCAGTTACGTTAGTACCTACCAGCATTTT | CASSYVSTYQHF
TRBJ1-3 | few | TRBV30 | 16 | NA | TGTGCCTGGAGTAATTTCGCCGGGTTCTCTGGAAACACCATATATTTT | CAWSNFAGFSGNTIYF
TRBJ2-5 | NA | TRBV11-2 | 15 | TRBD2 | TGTGCCAGCAGCCGGGCCCTCGAAGCGGGGGAGACCCAGTACTTC | CASSRALEAGETQYF
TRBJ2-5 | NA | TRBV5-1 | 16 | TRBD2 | TGCGCCAGCAGCTTGGTTGCGGGGGATGGACAAGAGACCCAGTACTTC | CASSLVAGDGQETQYF
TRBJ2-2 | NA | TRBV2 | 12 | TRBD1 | TGTGCCAGCGGGACAGGGGCCGGGGAGCTGTTTTTT | CASGTGAGELFF
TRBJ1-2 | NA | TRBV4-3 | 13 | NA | TGCGCCAGCAGCCCGAGGGGGGGAAGTGGCTACACCTTC | CASSPRGGSGYTF
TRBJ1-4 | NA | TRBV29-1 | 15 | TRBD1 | TGCAGCGTCGGTCGACAGGGAGCAACTAATGAAAAACTGTTTTTT | CSVGRQGATNEKLFF
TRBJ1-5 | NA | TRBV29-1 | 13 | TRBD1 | TGCAGCGTCGGATGGACAGGAAATCAGCCCCAGCATTTT | CSVGWTGNQPQHF
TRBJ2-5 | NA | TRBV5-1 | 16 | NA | TGTGCCAGCAGCTTGGACCCCGGCCTAAGCGGCGAGACCCAGTACTTC | CASSLDPGLSGETQYF
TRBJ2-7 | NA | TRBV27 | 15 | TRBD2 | TGTGCCAGCAGCCTCCTAGCGGGGGCCCTCTACGAGCAGTACTTC | CASSLLAGALYEQYF
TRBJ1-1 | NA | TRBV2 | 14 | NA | TGTGCCAGCAGTGAAACAGGGTCGAACACTGAAGCTTTCTTT | CASSETGSNTEAFF
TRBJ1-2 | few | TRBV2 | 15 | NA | TGTGCCAGCAGTGAAGCGCGGGGGGGCGGCTATGGCTACACCTTC | CASSEARGGGYGYTF
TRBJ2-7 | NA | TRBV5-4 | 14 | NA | TGTGCCAGCAGCCTGGGTGCTGACACCTACGAGCAGTACTTC | CASSLGADTYEQYF
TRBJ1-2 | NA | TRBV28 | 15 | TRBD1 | TGTGCCAGCCTTCATGGGGCAGGGGGCAACTATGGCTACACCTTC | CASLHGAGGNYGYTF
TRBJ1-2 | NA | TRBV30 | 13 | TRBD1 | TGTGCCTGGAGCTCGACAGGGGTCTATGGCTACACCTTC | CAWSSTGVYGYTF